The 20 T cell receptor beta chains in this list originate from one sample, sequenced in a study of neurological immune-mediated disorders. TCRdb re-called the 5' RACE reads through MiXCR, storing one row per CDR3 protein. The repertoire consists of more than 40,000 distinct CDR3 sequences, with about 2% occurring once and the leading ten covering roughly 2%. The sequenced sample consisted of PBMCs. The receptors derive from a woman aged 40 to 50 with multiple sclerosis.

This clonotype was counted many times. The rearrangement links TRBV5-1 to TRBJ1-1; possible D gene TRBD1, 6 bases. In germline, CDR1 is SGHRS, CDR2 YFSETQ. The ends were cut back, 4 bases at V and 1 base at J, with 14 bases in the middle. The CDR3 covers 15 residues. The CDR3 is CASSPTTGANTEAFF. The CDR3 DNA reads as TGCGCCAGCAGCCCGACGACAGGAGCGAACACTGAAGCTTTCTTT.

This clonotype was seen repeatedly, ten times or more. This chain links TRBV5-1 with TRBJ1-4; D is undetermined. V was pared by 2 bases and J by 8 bases, with 13 bases between. Looked up from germline, CDR1 is SGHRS and CDR2 is YFSETQ. The CDR3 contains 14 residues. This chain's CDR3 is CASSFAAANEKLFF. CDR3 DNA: TGCGCCAGCAGCTTTGCGGCAGCCAACGAAAAACTGTTTTTT.

This clonotype was recorded at least ten times. The chain couples TRBV6-4 to TRBJ1-1; tentatively, D is TRBD1 (5 bases). This CDR3 spans 13 amino acids. The germline gives CDR1 MRHNA, CDR2 SNTAGT. V gave up 6 bases and J gave up 0 bases, with 8 bases separating them. CDR3 in DNA: TGTGCCAGCAGCAGGGAGGTGAACACTGAAGCTTTCTTT. Its translation: CASSREVNTEAFF.

Of note for this clonotype: One end of the junction is discordant with germline, which a read error may explain. The rearrangement links TRBV3-1 to TRBJ1-5; D remains unclear. The CDR3 is made up of 12 amino acids. Per germline, CDR1 LGHDT and CDR2 YNNKEL (reference sequence). CDR3 sequence reads: CVSSLRSGPQHF. The CDR3 region has the DNA TGTGTCAGCAGCCTGCGCTCTGGGCCCCAGCATTTT.

This clonotype was observed at least ten times. The genes are TRBV6-5 and TRBJ2-2; D gene ambiguous. The CDR3 runs 14 residues. Germline CDR1 MNHEY, CDR2 SVGAGI. The ends were cut back, 4 bases at V and 8 bases at J, with 14 bases in the middle. CDR3 protein: CASSSAVPRGELFF. In DNA form, the CDR3 reads TGTGCCAGCAGTTCGGCGGTCCCGAGGGGGGAGCTGTTTTTT.

This clonotype was recorded at least ten times. The chain joins TRBV5-1 to TRBJ2-5; weak D call: TRBD1 (6 bases). Germline CDR1 SGHRS, CDR2 YFSETQ. V lost 3 bases to trimming and J lost 3 bases, with 15 bases between them. The CDR3 covers 15 residues. The CDR3 DNA is TGCGCCAGCAGCTCGCTCGGGACAAAAGAAGAGACCCAGTACTTC. It translates to CASSSLGTKEETQYF. Full variable domain (rest looked up from reference TRBV5-1 and TRBJ2-5): KAGVTQTPRYLIKTRGQQVTLSCSPISGHRSVSWYQQTPGQGLQFLFEYFSETQRNKGNFPGRFSGRQFSNSRSEMNVSTLELGDSALYLCASSSLGTKEETQYFGPGTRLLVL.

This clonotype showed up many times. V usage is TRBV7-9 and J usage is TRBJ1-1; D perhaps matches TRBD1 (5 bases). The CDR3 contains 14 residues. Trimming shortened V by 5 bases and J by 0 bases, and 10 bases separated the two germline ends. Per the germline V gene, CDR1 is SEHNR and CDR2 is FQNEAQ (reference sequence). For the CDR3, the DNA is TGTGCCAGCAGCCGAGACAGCATGAACACTGAAGCTTTCTTT. It yields the protein CASSRDSMNTEAFF.

This clonotype was recorded many times. The chain couples TRBV20-1 to TRBJ1-6, with D uncertain. Looked up from germline, CDR1 is DFQATT and CDR2 is SNEGSKA (reference sequence). There are 12 residues in the CDR3. Trimming took off 0 bases at V and 7 bases at J, with 4 bases between the two ends. For the CDR3, the DNA is TGCAGTGCTAGAGACCGGAATTCACCCCTCCACTTT. This translates into CSARDRNSPLHF.

This clonotype appeared many times. The CDR3 DNA reads as TGTGCCAGCTCACCCTCCAGGGGCACAGATACGCAGTATTTT. Its protein is CASSPSRGTDTQYF. The genes are TRBV18 and TRBJ2-3, with TRBD1 as a possible D gene (5 bases). V shed 3 bases and J shed 1 base, with 8 bases lying between them. The CDR3 runs 14 residues. Germline V gives CDR1 KGHSH, CDR2 LQKENI. Drawing the rest from reference TRBV18 and TRBJ2-3, the complete variable domain is NAGVMQNPRHLVRRRGQEARLRCSPMKGHSHVYWYRQLPEEGLKFMVYLQKENIIDESGMPKERFSAEFPKEGPSILRIQQVVRGDSAAYFCASSPSRGTDTQYFGPGTRLTVL.

This clonotype was seen at least ten times. The V call is TRBV10-2, the J call TRBJ2-5; weak D call: TRBD2 (6 bases). The CDR3 spans 15 residues. Germline loops: CDR1 WSHSY, CDR2 SAAADI. V was trimmed by 2 bases and J by 2 bases, leaving 12 bases between them. The CDR3 loop is CASSEQVTRQETQYF. In DNA form, the CDR3 reads TGCGCCAGCAGTGAGCAGGTGACTAGACAAGAGACCCAGTACTTC.

This clonotype was recorded many times. This sequence joins TRBV5-8 and TRBJ2-1; 8 positions match TRBD1. The CDR3 is 17 amino acids. The V gene end was trimmed by 3 bases and the J gene end by 3 bases; junction bases not matched to a gene: 11. The germline gives CDR1 SGHTS, CDR2 YDEGEE. The CDR3: CASSYTGQAEIYNEQFF. Here the CDR3 DNA reads TGTGCCAGCAGCTACACGGGACAGGCAGAAATCTACAATGAGCAGTTCTTC.

The table lists this clonotype with many counts. CDR3 region: CASSLRELGRGPMNTEAFF. CDR3 nucleotide sequence: TGTGCCAGCAGCTTAAGGGAATTAGGAAGGGGTCCAATGAACACTGAAGCTTTCTTT. This chain connects TRBV11-2 to TRBJ1-1; perhaps TRBD1 as D (5 bases). V lost 2 bases to trimming and J lost 0 bases, with 22 bases between them. Germline CDR1 SGHAT, CDR2 FQNNGV. The CDR3 loop spans 19 amino acids.

This clonotype came up many times. V gene TRBV7-9 combines with J gene TRBJ2-1, with D possibly matching TRBD2 (5 bases). Germline CDR1 and CDR2: SEHNR and FQNEAQ (reference sequence). The V end was cut by 2 bases, the J end by 10 bases, with 6 bases between. This CDR3 spans 11 amino acids. The DNA of the CDR3 is TGTGCCAGCAGCTTAACGGGGGAGCAGTTCTTC. Its translation is CASSLTGEQFF.

The CDR3 protein is CASSLDGPNTEAFF. In DNA form, the CDR3 reads TGCGCCAGCAGCTTGGACGGCCCGAACACTGAAGCTTTCTTT. The V gene is TRBV5-1, the J gene TRBJ1-1; D is ambiguous. Trimming stripped 0 bases from V and 1 base from J, with 7 bases between. Germline V gives CDR1 SGHRS, CDR2 YFSETQ. The CDR3 has 14 amino acids.

In its sample, this clonotype was seen many times. The chain carries TRBV9 and TRBJ2-2; D is ambiguous. Trimming took 4 bases from V and 2 from J, leaving 9 bases between them. CDR3 length: 14 amino acids. From germline, CDR1 is SGDLS and CDR2 YYNGEE. CDR3 DNA sequence: TGTGCCAGCAGCTCACGGATAAACACCGGGGAGCTGTTTTTT. It yields the protein CASSSRINTGELFF.

There are many counts of this clonotype. This rearrangement joins TRBV5-1 to TRBJ2-2; 8 nucleotides agree with TRBD1. The CDR3 contains 15 residues. V was clipped by 5 bases and J by 1 base; unmatched bases: 4. The germline V gene has CDR1 SGHRS and CDR2 YFSETQ. The CDR3 nucleotides are TGCGCCAGCAGTAGAGGGACAGGGAACACCGGGGAGCTGTTTTTT. Protein sequence: CASSRGTGNTGELFF.

This clonotype was observed a few times. Given a much more abundant clone one base away, this may be a read error. The conserved phenylalanine or tryptophan normally closing the CDR3 is absent here, so this likely arose from a read error. In nucleotides, the CDR3 is TGTGCCAGCAGCCCGCAGGGGGCCTACGAGCAGTACATC. This codes for CASSPQGAYEQYI. This chain connects TRBV14 to TRBJ2-7; 7 nucleotides match TRBD1. CDR1 is SGHDN and CDR2 is FVKESK in the germline V gene. After removal of 4 bases from V and 2 bases from J, the junction contained 2 bases not matched to a gene. The CDR3 covers 13 residues.

This clonotype was seen ten or more times. The chain recombines TRBV10-3 with TRBJ2-1, with D possibly TRBD2 on 5 matching bases. CDR1 is ENHRY and CDR2 is SYGVKD in the germline V gene. Trimming took off 3 bases at V and 0 bases at J, with 12 bases between the two ends. CDR3 length: 16 residues. DNA for the CDR3: TGTGCCATCAGTGATGCGGACTCAAGCTCCTACAATGAGCAGTTCTTC. It specifies CAISDADSSSYNEQFF.

This clonotype was seen repeatedly, ten times or more. V is TRBV5-8 and J is TRBJ2-7, with a tentative D call TRBD2 (5 bases). The CDR3 is 13 amino acids. Germline CDR1 reads SGHTS; CDR2 reads YDEGEE. Trimming pared 0 bases from V and 6 bases from J, leaving 10 bases between. The CDR3 sequence is CASSLVRLREQYF. DNA for the CDR3: TGTGCCAGCAGCTTGGTTAGACTACGCGAGCAGTACTTC.

This clonotype was counted ten times or more. The chain couples TRBV15 to TRBJ2-2; D might be TRBD1 (5 bases). This CDR3 is 15 amino acids long. CDR1 LNHNV and CDR2 YYDKDF come from the germline V gene (reference sequence). V was trimmed by 1 base and J by 0 bases, leaving 6 bases between them. The CDR3 here is CATSRGQPNTGELFF. CDR3 DNA: TGTGCCACCAGCAGAGGACAGCCGAACACCGGGGAGCTGTTTTTT.